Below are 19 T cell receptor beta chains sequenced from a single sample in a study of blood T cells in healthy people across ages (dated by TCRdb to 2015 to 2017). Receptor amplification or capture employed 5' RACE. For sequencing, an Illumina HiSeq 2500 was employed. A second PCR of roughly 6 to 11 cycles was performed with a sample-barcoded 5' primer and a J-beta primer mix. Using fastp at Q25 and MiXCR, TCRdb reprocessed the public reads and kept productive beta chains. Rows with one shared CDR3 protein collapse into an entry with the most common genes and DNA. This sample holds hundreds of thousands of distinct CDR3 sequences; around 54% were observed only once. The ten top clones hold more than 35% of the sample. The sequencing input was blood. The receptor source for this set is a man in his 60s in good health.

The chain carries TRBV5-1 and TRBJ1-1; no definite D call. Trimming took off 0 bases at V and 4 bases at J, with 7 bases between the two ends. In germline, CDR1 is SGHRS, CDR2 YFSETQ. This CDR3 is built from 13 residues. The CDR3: CASSLGVVTEAFF. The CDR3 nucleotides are TGCGCCAGCAGCTTGGGAGTGGTCACTGAAGCTTTCTTT. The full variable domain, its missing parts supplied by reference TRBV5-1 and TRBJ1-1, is KAGVTQTPRYLIKTRGQQVTLSCSPISGHRSVSWYQQTPGQGLQFLFEYFSETQRNKGNFPGRFSGRQFSNSRSEMNVSTLELGDSALYLCASSLGVVTEAFFGQGTRLTVV.

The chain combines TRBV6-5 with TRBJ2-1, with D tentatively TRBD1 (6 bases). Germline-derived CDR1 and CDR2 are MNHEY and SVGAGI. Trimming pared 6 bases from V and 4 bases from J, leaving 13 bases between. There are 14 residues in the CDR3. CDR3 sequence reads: CASSQGTPYNEQFF. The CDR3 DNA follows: TGTGCCAGCAGCCAGGGGACACCATACAATGAGCAGTTCTTC.

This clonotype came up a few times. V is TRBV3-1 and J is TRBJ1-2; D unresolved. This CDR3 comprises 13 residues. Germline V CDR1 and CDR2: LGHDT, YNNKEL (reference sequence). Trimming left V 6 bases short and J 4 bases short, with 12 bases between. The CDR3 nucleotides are TGTGCCAGCAGTCTAGACGGCCCCTATGGCTACACCTTC. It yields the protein CASSLDGPYGYTF.

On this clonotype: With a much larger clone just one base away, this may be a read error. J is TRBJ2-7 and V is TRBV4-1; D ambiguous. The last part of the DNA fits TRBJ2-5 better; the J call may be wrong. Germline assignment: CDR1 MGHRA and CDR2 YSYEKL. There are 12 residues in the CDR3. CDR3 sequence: CASSQGGMTQYF. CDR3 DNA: TGCGCCAGCAGCCAAGGTGGGATGACCCAGTACTTC.

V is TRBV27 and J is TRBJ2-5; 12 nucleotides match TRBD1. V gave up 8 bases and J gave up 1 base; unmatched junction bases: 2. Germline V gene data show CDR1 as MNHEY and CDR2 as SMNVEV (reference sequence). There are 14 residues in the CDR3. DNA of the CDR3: TGTGCCAGCCGGGACAGGGGGCGCCAAGAGACCCAGTACTTC. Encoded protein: CASRDRGRQETQYF.

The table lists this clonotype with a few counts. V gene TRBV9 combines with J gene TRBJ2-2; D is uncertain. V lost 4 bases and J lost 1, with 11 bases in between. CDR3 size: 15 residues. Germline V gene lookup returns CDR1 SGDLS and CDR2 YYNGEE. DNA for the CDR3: TGTGCCAGCAGCCCACGACAAATGAACACCGGGGAGCTGTTTTTT. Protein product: CASSPRQMNTGELFF.

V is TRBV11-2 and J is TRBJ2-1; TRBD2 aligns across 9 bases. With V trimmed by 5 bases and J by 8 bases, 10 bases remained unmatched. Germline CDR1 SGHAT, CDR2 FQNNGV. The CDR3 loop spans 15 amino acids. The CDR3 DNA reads TGTGCCAGCAGCCCCCGGGGGGTAGCGGGGGATGAGCAGTTCTTC. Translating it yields CASSPRGVAGDEQFF. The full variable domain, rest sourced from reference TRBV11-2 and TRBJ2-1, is EAGVAQSPRYKIIEKRQSVAFWCNPISGHATLYWYQQILGQGPKLLIQFQNNGVVDDSQLPKDRFSAERLKGVDSTLKIQPAKLEDSAVYLCASSPRGVAGDEQFFGPGTRLTVL.

The CDR3 loop reads CASSVWGWDTQYF. For the CDR3, the DNA is TGTGCCAGCAGCGTATGGGGGTGGGATACGCAGTATTTT. The V and J genes are TRBV9 and TRBJ2-3; TRBD1 or TRBD2 may be the D gene (5 bases each). V shed 1 base and J shed 6 bases, with 9 bases lying between them. CDR1 and CDR2 from the germline V gene are SGDLS and YYNGEE. The CDR3 is 13 amino acids.

The CDR3 loop is CATSRKTGTGTGDEQFF. The CDR3 DNA reads as TGTGCCACCAGCAGAAAAACCGGGACAGGGACAGGCGATGAGCAGTTCTTC. This chain links TRBV15 with TRBJ2-1; 9 nucleotides agree with TRBD1. Germline values: CDR1 LNHNV, CDR2 YYDKDF (reference sequence). V trimming: 2 bases; J trimming: 8 bases; junction bases outside the gene matches: 13. This CDR3 comprises 17 residues.

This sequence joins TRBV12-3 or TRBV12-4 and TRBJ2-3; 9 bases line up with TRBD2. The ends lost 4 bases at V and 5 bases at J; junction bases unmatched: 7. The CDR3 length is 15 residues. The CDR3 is CASSSRAGGQDTQYF. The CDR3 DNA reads TGTGCCAGCAGTTCCCGGGCGGGGGGGCAAGATACGCAGTATTTT.

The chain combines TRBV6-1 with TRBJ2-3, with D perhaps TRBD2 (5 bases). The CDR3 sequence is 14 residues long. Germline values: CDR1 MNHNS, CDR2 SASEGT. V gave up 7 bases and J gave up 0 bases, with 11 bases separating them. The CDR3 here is CASTRRASTDTQYF. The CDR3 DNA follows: TGTGCCAGCACTCGGCGGGCTAGCACAGATACGCAGTATTTT.

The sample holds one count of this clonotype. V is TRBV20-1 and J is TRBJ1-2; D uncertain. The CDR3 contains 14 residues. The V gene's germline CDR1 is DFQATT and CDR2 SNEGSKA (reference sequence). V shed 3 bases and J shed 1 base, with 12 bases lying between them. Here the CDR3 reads CSASEAGFNYGYTF. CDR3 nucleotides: TGCAGTGCTAGCGAGGCAGGTTTTAACTATGGCTACACCTTC.

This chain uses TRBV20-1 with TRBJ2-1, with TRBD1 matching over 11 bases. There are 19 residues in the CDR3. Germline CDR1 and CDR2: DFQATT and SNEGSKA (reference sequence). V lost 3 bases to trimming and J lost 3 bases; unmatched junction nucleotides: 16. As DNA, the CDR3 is TGCAGTGCTAGGGGTCTAACGGGACAGGGGGACGTTAACTACAATGAGCAGTTCTTC. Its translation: CSARGLTGQGDVNYNEQFF.

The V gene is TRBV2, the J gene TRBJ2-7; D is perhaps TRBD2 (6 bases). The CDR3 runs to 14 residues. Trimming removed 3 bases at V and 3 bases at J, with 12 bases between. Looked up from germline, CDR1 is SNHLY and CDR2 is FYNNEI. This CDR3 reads CASSEYRGGYEQYF. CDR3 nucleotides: TGTGCCAGCAGTGAGTATAGGGGAGGCTACGAGCAGTACTTC.

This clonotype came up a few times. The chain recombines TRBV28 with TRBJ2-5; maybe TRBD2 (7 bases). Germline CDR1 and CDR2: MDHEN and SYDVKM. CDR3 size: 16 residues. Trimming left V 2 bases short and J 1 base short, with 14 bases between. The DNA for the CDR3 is TGTGCCAGCAGTTTAAGGCGCGGGGGCCTCCAAGAGACCCAGTACTTC. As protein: CASSLRRGGLQETQYF.

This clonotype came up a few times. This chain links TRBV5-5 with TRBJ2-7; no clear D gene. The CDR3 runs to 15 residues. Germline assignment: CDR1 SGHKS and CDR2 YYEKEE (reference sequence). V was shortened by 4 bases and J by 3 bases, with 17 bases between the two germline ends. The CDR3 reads CASSGYATPSYEQYF. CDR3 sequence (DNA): TGTGCCAGCAGCGGTTACGCAACCCCAAGCTACGAGCAGTACTTC.

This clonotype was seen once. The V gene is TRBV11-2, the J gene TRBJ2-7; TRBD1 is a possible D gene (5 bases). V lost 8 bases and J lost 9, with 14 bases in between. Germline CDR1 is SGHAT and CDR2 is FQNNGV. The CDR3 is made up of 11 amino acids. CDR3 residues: CASRLWGVQYF. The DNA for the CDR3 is TGTGCCAGCCGCCTCTGGGGCGTGCAGTACTTC.

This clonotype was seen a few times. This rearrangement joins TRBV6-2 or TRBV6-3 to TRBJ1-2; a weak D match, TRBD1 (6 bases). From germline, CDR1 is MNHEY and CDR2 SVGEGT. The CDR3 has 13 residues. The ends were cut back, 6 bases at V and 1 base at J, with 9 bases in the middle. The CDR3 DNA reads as TGTGCCAGCAGGGGACATATTAACTATGGCTACACCTTC. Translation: CASRGHINYGYTF.

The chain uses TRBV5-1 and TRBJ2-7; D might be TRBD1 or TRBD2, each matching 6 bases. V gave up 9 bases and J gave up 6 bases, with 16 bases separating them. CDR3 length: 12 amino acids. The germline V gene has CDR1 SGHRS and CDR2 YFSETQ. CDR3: CAKLEGGSEQYF. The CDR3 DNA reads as TGCGCCAAGTTAGAGGGGGGCTCCGAGCAGTACTTC.